The 3 T cell receptor beta chains reported below all come from one sample, sequenced in a study of chemoradiotherapy in HPV16-positive cancers. Here immunoSEQ multiplex PCR was the method, and the copy in TCRdb shows in-frame clones only, minus some. Of approximately 5,400 clones in the sample, roughly nine tenths are singletons; the top ten hold approximately 2.3%. The sequencing used tumor tissue, collected from a patient who underwent chemoradiotherapy. Source of these receptors: a human donor with HPV-associated anogenital cancer.

The chain couples TRBV29-1 to TRBJ2-2, with D unresolved. The CDR3 contains 11 residues. Trimming took 7 bases from V and 10 from J, leaving 13 bases between them. CDR1 and CDR2 from the germline V gene are SQVTM and ANQGSEA. The CDR3 sequence is CSAGNRQELFF. CDR3 coding DNA: TGCAGCGCTGGCAATAGACAGGAGCTGTTTTTT.

The chain is built from TRBV10-3 and TRBJ1-2; 10 nucleotides match TRBD1. CDR1 is ENHRY and CDR2 is SYGVKD in the germline V gene. The CDR3 runs to 15 residues. V trimming: 0 bases; J trimming: 6 bases; junction bases outside the gene matches: 4. The CDR3 spells CAISESWTGGNGYTF. The CDR3 DNA reads TGTGCCATCAGTGAGTCCTGGACAGGGGGAAATGGCTACACCTTC.

The V call is TRBV29-1, the J call TRBJ1-1, with 9 bases lining up with TRBD1. Unmatched junction bases numbered 11, after V lost 6 bases and J lost 0 bases. The CDR3 consists of 16 residues. In germline, CDR1 is SQVTM, CDR2 ANQGSEA. This CDR3 is CSVPGQGTRMNTEAFF. The DNA for the CDR3 is TGCAGCGTGCCCGGACAGGGGACCCGAATGAACACTGAAGCTTTCTTT.